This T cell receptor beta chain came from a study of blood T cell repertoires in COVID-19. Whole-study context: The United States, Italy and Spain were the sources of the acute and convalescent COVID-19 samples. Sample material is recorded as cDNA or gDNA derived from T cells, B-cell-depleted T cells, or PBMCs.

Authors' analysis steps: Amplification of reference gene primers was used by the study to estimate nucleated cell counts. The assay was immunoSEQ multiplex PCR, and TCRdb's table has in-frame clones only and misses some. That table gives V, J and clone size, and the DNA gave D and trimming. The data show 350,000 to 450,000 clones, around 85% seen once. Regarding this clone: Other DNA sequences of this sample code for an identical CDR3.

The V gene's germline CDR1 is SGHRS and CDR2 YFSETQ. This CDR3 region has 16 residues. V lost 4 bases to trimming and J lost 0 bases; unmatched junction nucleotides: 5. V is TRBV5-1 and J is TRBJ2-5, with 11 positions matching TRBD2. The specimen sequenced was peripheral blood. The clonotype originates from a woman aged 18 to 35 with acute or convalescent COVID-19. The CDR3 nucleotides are TGCGCCAGCAGCCTGGGACTAGCGGCGTACCAAGAGACCCAGTACTTC. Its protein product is CASSLGLAAYQETQYF.